Ten or more counts support the clone carrying this T cell receptor (beta chain). The data originate from a study of regulatory T cells in long-lasting Graves disease. At the level of the study: More than 5 years of antithyroid drugs with positive TSH receptor antibodies defined persistent Graves' disease.

Building the TCR beta libraries relied on iRepertoire HTBI primers, and CDR3 regions underwent Arm-PCR. TCRdb re-derived calls from the multiplex PCR reads in MiXCR, one entry per CDR3 protein. This sample yields almost 350,000 distinct CDR3 sequences, of which around 19% are seen a single time; 25% to 35% belongs to the top ten. CDR3 size: 12 residues. Germline loops: CDR1 SNHLY, CDR2 FYNNEI. Trimming left V 4 bases short and J 6 bases short, with 4 bases between. The time point here: persistent/refractory GD, antithyroid drugs over 5 years with positive TRAb. Extracted RNA from PBMCs served as the source of the TCR library.

The sequence was obtained from a female donor with Graves disease. This material consisted of peripheral blood mononuclear cells (PBMCs), taken when the disease was refractory, from a patient treated with antithyroid drugs. The chain is built from TRBV2 and TRBJ1-6; no clear D gene. CDR3 sequence (DNA): TGTGCCAGCAGTGGAGGTAATTCACCCCTCCACTTT. Its translation: CASSGGNSPLHF.